Listed below are T cell receptor beta chains from one sample, sequenced in a study of T cells in Graves' hyperthyroidism and ophthalmopathy. Using its own MiXCR run on the multiplex PCR reads, TCRdb lists one record per CDR3 protein. The repertoire holds more than 450,000 distinct CDR3 sequences, with just under 20% as singletons. Sequencing was done on a sample of blood. These receptors were obtained from a man between 40 and 49 years old with Graves' ophthalmopathy. Both conserved end residues are trimmed from each CDR3.

v_gene	j_gene	CDR3aa
TRBV18	TRBJ2-7	ASSQGQFSYEQY
TRBV7-2	TRBJ1-5	ASSFRASNQPQH
TRBV12-3/TRBV12-4	TRBJ1-2	ASSPDPFVGYT
TRBV11-2	TRBJ2-7	ASSLMNEQY
TRBV5-1	TRBJ1-3	ARIRTASSGNTIY
TRBV11-2	TRBJ1-1	ASSLGLGQGTEAF
TRBV2	TRBJ1-3	ASSEGAGVGNTIY
TRBV20-1	TRBJ2-1	SAREVGRLAAYNEQF
TRBV6-1	TRBJ2-2	ASSRTGGLGELF
TRBV7-2	TRBJ2-3	ASSLRPSGRGFGTDTQY
TRBV13	TRBJ2-7	ASSHEGTSDSEQY
TRBV12-5	TRBJ2-5	ASGWSSEETQY
TRBV20-1	TRBJ1-1	SARDPGSRPGNTEAF
TRBV30	TRBJ2-3	AWNPVYPPFSRGDTQY
TRBV7-6	TRBJ1-1	ASSLGQLAEAF
TRBV30	TRBJ1-1	AWSVPRTEAF
TRBV10-3	TRBJ2-5	AISSGTSGPQETQY
TRBV30	TRBJ1-2	AWRSPGQGAGGYT
TRBV6-1	TRBJ2-1	ASSAIRQGYNEQF
TRBV27	TRBJ2-7	ASSSPTHRAEQY